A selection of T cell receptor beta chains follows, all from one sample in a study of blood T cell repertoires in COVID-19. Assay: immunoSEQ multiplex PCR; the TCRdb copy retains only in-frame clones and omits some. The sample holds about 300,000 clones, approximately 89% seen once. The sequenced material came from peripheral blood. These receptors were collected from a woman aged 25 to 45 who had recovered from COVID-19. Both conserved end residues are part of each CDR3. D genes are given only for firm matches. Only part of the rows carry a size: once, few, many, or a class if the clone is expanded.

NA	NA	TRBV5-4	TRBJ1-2	TGTGCCAGCAGCCCGGACGGGACAACGCTCTATGGCTACACCTTC	CASSPDGTTLYGYTF
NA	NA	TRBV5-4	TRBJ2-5	TGTGCCAGCAGACCTGGGGCCCAAGAGACCCAGTACTTC	CASRPGAQETQYF
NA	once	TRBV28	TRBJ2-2	TGTGCCAGCAGTCCCTGGGGGGGGCAGATGAACACCGGGGAGCTGTTTTTT	CASSPWGGQMNTGELFF
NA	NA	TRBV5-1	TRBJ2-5	TGCGCCAGCAGCTTGACTGGGAGGACGTCCTCAGGGGAGACCCAGTACTTC	CASSLTGRTSSGETQYF
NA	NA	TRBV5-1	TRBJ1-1	TGCGCCAGCAGCCGGATCAGGATGAACACTGAAGCTTTCTTT	CASSRIRMNTEAFF
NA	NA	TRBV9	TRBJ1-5	TGTGCCAGCAGCGTAGAAGCAGGGCCCAATCAGCCCCAGCATTTT	CASSVEAGPNQPQHF
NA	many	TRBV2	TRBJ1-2	TGTGCCAGCAGTGTAGAAGGGGCGCGGGGCTACACCTTC	CASSVEGARGYTF
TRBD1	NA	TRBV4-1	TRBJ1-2	TGCGCCAGCAGCCAGGGTACAGGGGGCTTTGACTATGGCTACACCTTC	CASSQGTGGFDYGYTF
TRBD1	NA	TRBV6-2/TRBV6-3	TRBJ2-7	TGTGCCAGCAGTTCTATCGCCGGGACAGGTTCCATCGGGGACTCCTACGAGCAGTACTTC	CASSSIAGTGSIGDSYEQYF
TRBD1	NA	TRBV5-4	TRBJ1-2	TGTGCCAGCAGCTTGGTGCAGGGGGATGGCTACACCTTC	CASSLVQGDGYTF
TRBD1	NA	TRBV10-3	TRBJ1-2	TGTGCCATCAGTGAGGGGACAGGGGCTGAGGGCTACACCTTC	CAISEGTGAEGYTF
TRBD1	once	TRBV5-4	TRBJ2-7	TGTGCCAGCAGCGCCGCGGGACAGGGGAGGTACGAGCAGTACTTC	CASSAAGQGRYEQYF
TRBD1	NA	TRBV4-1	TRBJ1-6	TGCGCCAGCACCCTGACAGGGTACAATTCACCCCTCCACTTT	CASTLTGYNSPLHF
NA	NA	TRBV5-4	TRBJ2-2	TGTGCCAGCAGCTCTACCGGGGAGCTGTTTTTT	CASSSTGELFF
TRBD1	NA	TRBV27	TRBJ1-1	TGTGCCAGCCGAGCAGGGGGCTTCGTGAACACTGAAGCTTTCTTT	CASRAGGFVNTEAFF
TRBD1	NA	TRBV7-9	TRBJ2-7	TGTGCCAGCAGCTCCCGGACAGGCCGGGACGAGCAGTACTTC	CASSSRTGRDEQYF
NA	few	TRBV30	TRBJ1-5	TGTGCCTGGAGTGCGGAACAGGGCCTCAATCAGCCCCAGCATTTT	CAWSAEQGLNQPQHF
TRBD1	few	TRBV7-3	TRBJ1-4	TGTGCCAGCAGCCTTACAGGGGGTTCGGATGAAAAACTGTTTTTT	CASSLTGGSDEKLFF
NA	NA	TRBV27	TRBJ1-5	TGTGCCAGCAGTTTATCAGGGGGTGGGCAGCCCCAGCATTTT	CASSLSGGGQPQHF
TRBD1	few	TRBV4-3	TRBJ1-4	TGCGCCAGCAGCCAAGACTGGACAGGGGACGAAAAACTGTTTTTT	CASSQDWTGDEKLFF
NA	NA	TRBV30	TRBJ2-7	TGTGCCTGGAGAAGCCCCCACAGTGCGTGGGAGCAGTACTTC	CAWRSPHSAWEQYF
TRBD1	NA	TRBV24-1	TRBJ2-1	TGTGCCACCAGTGAAAGGGACAGGGCGAGCTCCTACAATGAGCAGTTCTTC	CATSERDRASSYNEQFF
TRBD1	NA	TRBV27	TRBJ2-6	TGTGCCAGCAGACACAGGGGCTCTGGGGCCAACGTCCTGACTTTC	CASRHRGSGANVLTF
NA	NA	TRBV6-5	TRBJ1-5	TGTGCCAGCAGATATTTCCGGGATAATCAGCCCCAGCATTTT	CASRYFRDNQPQHF
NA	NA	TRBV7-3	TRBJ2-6	TGTGCCAGCAGCTTCTCTCTCGCTGGGGCCAACGTCCTGACTTTC	CASSFSLAGANVLTF
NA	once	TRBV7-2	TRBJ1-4	TGTGCCAGCAGCTTCAGGGGCGGGACTAATGAAAAACTGTTTTTT	CASSFRGGTNEKLFF
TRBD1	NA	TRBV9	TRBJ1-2	TGTGCCAGCAGCGTCGACAGGGGTAGGGAACACGGCTACACCTTC	CASSVDRGREHGYTF
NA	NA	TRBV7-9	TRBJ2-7	TGTGCCAGCAGCCTGATGGGGAGGAGCTACGAGCAGTACTTC	CASSLMGRSYEQYF
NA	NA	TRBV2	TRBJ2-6	TGTGCCAGCAAAATCCGGGCTGGGGCCAACGTCCTGACTTTC	CASKIRAGANVLTF
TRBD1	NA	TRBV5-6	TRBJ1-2	TGTGCCAGCAGCCCCCGGACAGGGTTTGGCTACACCTTC	CASSPRTGFGYTF
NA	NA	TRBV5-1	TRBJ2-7	TGCGCCAGCAGCCCGATCTCGGACAATTACTACGAGCAGTACTTC	CASSPISDNYYEQYF